This TCR beta chain was found in a study of monozygotic twins with inflammatory bowel disease. To note about this clonotype: What it binds is unknown.

General study points: Support was absent for any single strong signal or clonotype linked to IBD. Using the inverse Simpson index, IBD patients had lower TCRbeta diversity than healthy co-twins.

Starting material for each TCR library was around 3.5 ug of total RNA. No DNA is given; TCRdb re-called the 5' RACE reads and lists each CDR3 protein once. This repertoire comprises about 200,000 distinct CDR3 sequences; its ten largest clones make up approximately 7.7%. Germline CDR1 is ENHRY and CDR2 is SYGVKD. The CDR3 sequence is 16 residues long. This sequence joins TRBV10-3 and TRBJ2-5. The sequenced sample consisted of blood. This TCR derives from a human donor with ulcerative colitis or Crohn's disease, or a healthy co-twin of an affected twin (not recorded which). The CDR3 spells CAISGGLGTNRETQYF.